The 22 T cell receptor beta chains listed next were all sequenced from one sample in a study of T cell responses to AZD1222 COVID-19 vaccine. Some clones are missing from TCRdb's copy, which holds only in-frame ones; the method was immunoSEQ multiplex PCR. This table has 200,000 or so clones, around 93% appearing once. The sample in question was peripheral blood, obtained on day 0 of AZD1222 vaccination. These TCRs come from an adult in good health.

The chain combines TRBV10-1 with TRBJ2-3; 8 nucleotides match TRBD2. V lost 10 bases, J lost 4 bases, and 10 bases stayed unmatched. The CDR3 is 14 residues long. CDR1 WNHNN and CDR2 SYGVQD come from the germline V gene (reference sequence). CDR3 nucleotides: TGCGCCAAACACCCAGCGGGAGTGGCAGATACGCAGTATTTT. Its protein is CAKHPAGVADTQYF.

This chain joins TRBV7-9 and TRBJ1-5; TRBD1 matches at 8 bases. V gave up 4 bases and J gave up 9 bases; unmatched junction bases: 5. Per germline, CDR1 SEHNR and CDR2 FQNEAQ (reference sequence). The CDR3 has 13 residues. CDR3 nucleotide sequence: TGTGCCAGCAGCTCGGACAGGGATGGGCCCCAGCATTTT. Its translation: CASSSDRDGPQHF.

The chain links TRBV4-1 to TRBJ2-2; TRBD1 might be the D (6 bases). This CDR3 contains 17 residues. CDR1 is MGHRA and CDR2 is YSYEKL in the germline V gene. The V gene lost 6 bases and the J gene lost 1 base, with 18 bases spanning the gap. The CDR3 nucleotides are TGCGCCAGCAGTCCGTTGCCAGGGGCAATGAACACCGGGGAGCTGTTTTTT. It specifies CASSPLPGAMNTGELFF.

The gene calls are TRBV28 and TRBJ1-2; 8 bases fit TRBD1. J was trimmed by 8 bases and V by 4 bases; bases with no gene match: 12. The CDR3 runs to 15 residues. CDR1 is MDHEN and CDR2 is SYDVKM in the germline V gene. The CDR3 DNA sequence: TGTGCCAGCAGTTCCCCTGGGCAGGGGGCTCAGGGCTACACCTTC. Residues: CASSSPGQGAQGYTF.

V and J are TRBV13 and TRBJ2-7; D might be TRBD1 (5 bases). The V end lost 5 bases, the J end lost 4 bases, and 15 bases lay between the germline ends. This CDR3 is built from 14 residues. Germline V gene sequence: CDR1 PRHDT, CDR2 FYEKMQ (reference sequence). CDR3 sequence reads: CASSRLQGPYEQYF. DNA of the CDR3: TGTGCCAGCAGCCGACTCCAGGGTCCGTACGAGCAGTACTTC.

CDR3 sequence: CASSLGTSGSTDTQYF. CDR3 DNA: TGTGCCAGCAGCTTAGGGACTAGCGGGAGCACAGATACGCAGTATTTT. The chain joins TRBV7-9 to TRBJ2-3; 11 bases map to TRBD2. The trim removed 1 base at V and 0 bases at J, leaving 0 bases unmatched. Per germline, CDR1 SEHNR and CDR2 FQNEAQ (reference sequence). The CDR3 is 16 amino acids.

V and J are TRBV30 and TRBJ1-5; D may be TRBD1 (6 bases). In germline, CDR1 is GTSNPN, CDR2 SVGIG (reference sequence). Trimming pared 0 bases from V and 1 base from J, leaving 10 bases between. The CDR3 totals 15 residues. The chain's CDR3 is CAWSVRGASNQPQHF. CDR3 nucleotide sequence: TGTGCCTGGAGTGTAAGGGGGGCGAGCAATCAGCCCCAGCATTTT.

The gene calls are TRBV29-1 and TRBJ1-5; D is uncertain. Trimming removed 4 bases at V and 3 bases at J, with 10 bases between. This CDR3 is built from 13 residues. Looked up from germline, CDR1 is SQVTM and CDR2 is ANQGSEA. CDR3 bases: TGCAGCGTTGCATTTAGTCTCAATCAGCCCCAGCATTTT. It codes for CSVAFSLNQPQHF.

A few counts support this clone. This rearrangement joins TRBV6-2 or TRBV6-3 to TRBJ2-7; 9 nucleotides align to TRBD2. Germline V CDR1 and CDR2: MNHEY, SVGEGT. CDR3 length: 15 residues. Trimming cost V 5 bases and J 2 bases; bases outside gene matches: 7. The CDR3 DNA follows: TGTGCCAGCAGTAAGCGGCTAGCGGGGACCTACGAGCAGTACTTC. Translating gives CASSKRLAGTYEQYF.

The chain joins TRBV6-1 to TRBJ2-3; D may be TRBD2 (5 bases). CDR1 and CDR2 (germline): MNHNS, SASEGT. Deletions cut 3 bases from V and 3 bases from J, with 10 bases between. This CDR3 is 14 amino acids long. CDR3 protein: CASSEYGETDTQYF. In DNA form, the CDR3 reads TGTGCCAGCAGTGAGTACGGGGAAACAGATACGCAGTATTTT.

This clone was recorded a few times. The chain couples TRBV2 to TRBJ1-1; D perhaps matches TRBD1 (5 bases). Trimming stripped 6 bases from V and 4 bases from J, with 15 bases between. CDR1 SNHLY and CDR2 FYNNEI come from the germline V gene. The CDR3 contains 14 residues. CDR3 sequence: CASRKGLMTTEAFF. The CDR3 DNA reads TGTGCCAGCAGGAAGGGGTTGATGACCACTGAAGCTTTCTTT.

V is TRBV7-2 and J is TRBJ2-5, with TRBD2 matching over 8 bases. The CDR3 length is 15 residues. Germline V lookup: CDR1 SGHTA, CDR2 FQGNSA. V shed 2 bases, J shed 5 bases, and the junction held 7 bases outside the gene matches. The CDR3 is CASSLTGTSAETQYF. The CDR3 nucleotides read TGTGCCAGCAGCTTAACCGGGACTAGTGCTGAGACCCAGTACTTC.

This clone was counted between two and nine times. This rearrangement joins TRBV28 to TRBJ2-4; the match to TRBD2 covers 11 bases. The CDR3 runs to 13 residues. After removal of 6 bases from V and 7 bases from J, the junction contained 2 bases not matched to a gene. From germline, CDR1 is MDHEN and CDR2 SYDVKM. The CDR3 spells CASRTSGSNIQYF. The CDR3 region has the DNA TGTGCCAGCAGAACTAGCGGGAGCAACATTCAGTACTTC.

The genes are TRBV29-1 and TRBJ2-2; 8 bases match TRBD1. Per the germline V gene, CDR1 is SQVTM and CDR2 is ANQGSEA. The trim removed 3 bases at V and 5 bases at J, leaving 8 bases unmatched. The CDR3 is made up of 15 amino acids. The chain's CDR3 is CSVESATGVTGELFF. CDR3 DNA sequence: TGCAGCGTTGAGTCTGCGACAGGGGTTACCGGGGAGCTGTTTTTT.

This rearrangement joins TRBV30 to TRBJ1-5; D ambiguous. The CDR3 is 16 amino acids. The germline gives CDR1 GTSNPN, CDR2 SVGIG (reference sequence). Trimming cost V 0 bases and J 3 bases, with 15 bases left between them. CDR3 sequence reads: CAWSVPAGRANQPQHF. The CDR3 DNA follows: TGTGCCTGGAGTGTACCTGCGGGTCGGGCCAATCAGCCCCAGCATTTT.

The chain has TRBV5-1 and TRBJ2-5; D gene unclear. The CDR3 runs to 14 residues. Germline V CDR1 and CDR2: SGHRS, YFSETQ. V gave up 0 bases and J gave up 4 bases, with 10 bases separating them. CDR3 nucleotide sequence: TGCGCCAGCAGCTTGGTACAAACTGCAGAGACCCAGTACTTC. Amino acids: CASSLVQTAETQYF.

CDR3 nucleotides: TGTGCCAGCAGCGTAGGGGACGGACAGCTTTATGGCTACACCTTC. It specifies CASSVGDGQLYGYTF. The gene calls are TRBV9 and TRBJ1-2; D might be TRBD1 (6 bases). The CDR3 covers 15 residues. V gave up 0 bases and J gave up 5 bases, with 14 bases separating them. Germline CDR1 reads SGDLS; CDR2 reads YYNGEE.

This rearrangement joins TRBV19 to TRBJ2-4; perhaps TRBD1 as D (6 bases). Germline CDR1 LNHDA, CDR2 SQIVND (reference sequence). V was trimmed by 10 bases and J by 4 bases, leaving 14 bases between them. The CDR3 length is 13 residues. CDR3 amino acids: CATNDRRKNIQYF. The CDR3 nucleotides read TGTGCCACTAACGACAGGCGTAAAAACATTCAGTACTTC.

This clone was seen only a few times. This chain uses TRBV19 with TRBJ2-1; 7 bases are shared with TRBD2. The CDR3 extends over 16 amino acids. Germline V gene sequence: CDR1 LNHDA, CDR2 SQIVND (reference sequence). The V gene end was trimmed by 3 bases and the J gene end by 0 bases; junction bases not matched to a gene: 5. The CDR3 is CASSIPGGSSYNEQFF. For the CDR3, the DNA is TGTGCCAGTAGTATTCCGGGCGGGAGCTCCTACAATGAGCAGTTCTTC.

The chain links TRBV5-4 to TRBJ2-7; D gene uncertain. The germline V and J ends were trimmed by 4 bases and 0 bases, with 5 bases remaining between them. CDR1 is SGHNT, CDR2 YYREEE, per germline (reference sequence). This CDR3 is 12 amino acids long. CDR3 residues: CASSPSSYEQYF. CDR3 DNA sequence: TGTGCCAGCAGCCCGAGCTCCTACGAGCAGTACTTC. Full variable domain (rest looked up from reference TRBV5-4 and TRBJ2-7): ETGVTQSPTHLIKTRGQQVTLRCSSQSGHNTVSWYQQALGQGPQFIFQYYREEENGRGNFPPRFSGLQFPNYSSELNVNALELDDSALYLCASSPSSYEQYFGPGTRLTVT.

The V gene is TRBV6-1, the J gene TRBJ2-3; no firm D call. The V gene lost 2 bases and the J gene lost 0 bases, with 12 bases spanning the gap. The CDR3 loop spans 16 amino acids. Germline V gene sequence: CDR1 MNHNS, CDR2 SASEGT. CDR3 bases: TGTGCCAGCAGTGAACGTCGTCAGCGAAGCACAGATACGCAGTATTTT. Residues: CASSERRQRSTDTQYF.

This clone was seen only once. The V and J genes are TRBV30 and TRBJ2-6, with TRBD1 identical over 9 bases. This CDR3 is 20 amino acids long. Looked up from germline, CDR1 is GTSNPN and CDR2 is SVGIG (reference sequence). With V trimmed by 3 bases and J by 0 bases, 15 bases remained unmatched. The CDR3 loop reads CAWSVKPAGTGSSGANVLTF. Written as DNA, the CDR3 is TGTGCCTGGAGCGTCAAACCCGCCGGGACAGGGAGCTCTGGGGCCAACGTCCTGACTTTC.